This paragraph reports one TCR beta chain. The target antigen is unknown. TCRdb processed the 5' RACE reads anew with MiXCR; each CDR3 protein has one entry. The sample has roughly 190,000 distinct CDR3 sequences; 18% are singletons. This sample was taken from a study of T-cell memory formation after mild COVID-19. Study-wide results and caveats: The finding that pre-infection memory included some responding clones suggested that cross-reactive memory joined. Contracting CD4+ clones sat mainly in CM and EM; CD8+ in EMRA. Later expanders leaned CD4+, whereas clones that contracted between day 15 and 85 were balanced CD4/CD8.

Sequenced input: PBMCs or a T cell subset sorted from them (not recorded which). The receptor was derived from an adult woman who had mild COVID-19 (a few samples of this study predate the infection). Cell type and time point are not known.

Written as DNA, the CDR3 is TGTGCCAGCAGAACTTCTCAGGGGTTGGGAAGCAATCAGCCCCAGCATTTT. Encoded protein: CASRTSQGLGSNQPQHF. V is TRBV6-2 or TRBV6-3 and J is TRBJ1-5, with a weak D call TRBD1 (6 bases). V was clipped by 6 bases and J by 1 base, with 19 bases between them. The length of the CDR3 is 17 residues. The germline V gene has CDR1 MNHEY and CDR2 SVGEGT.